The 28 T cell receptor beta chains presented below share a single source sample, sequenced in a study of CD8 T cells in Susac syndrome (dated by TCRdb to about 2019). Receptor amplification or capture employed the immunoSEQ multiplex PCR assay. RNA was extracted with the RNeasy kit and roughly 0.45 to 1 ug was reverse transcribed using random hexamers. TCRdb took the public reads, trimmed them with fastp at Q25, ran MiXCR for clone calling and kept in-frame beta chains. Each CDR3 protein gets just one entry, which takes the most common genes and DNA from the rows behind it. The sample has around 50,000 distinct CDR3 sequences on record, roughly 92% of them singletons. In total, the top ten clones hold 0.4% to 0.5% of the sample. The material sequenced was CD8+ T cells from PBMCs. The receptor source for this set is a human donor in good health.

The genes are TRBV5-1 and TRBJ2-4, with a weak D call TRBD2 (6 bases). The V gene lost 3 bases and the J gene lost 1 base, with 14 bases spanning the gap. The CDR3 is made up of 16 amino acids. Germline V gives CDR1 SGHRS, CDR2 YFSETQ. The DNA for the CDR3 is TGCGCCAGCAGCTGGAGGGAGCCCGGCGCCAAAAACATTCAGTACTTC. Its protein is CASSWREPGAKNIQYF.

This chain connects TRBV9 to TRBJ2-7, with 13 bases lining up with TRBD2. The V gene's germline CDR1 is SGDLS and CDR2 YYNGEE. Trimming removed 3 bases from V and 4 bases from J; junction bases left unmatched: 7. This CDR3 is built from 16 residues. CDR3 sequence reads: CASSEGLAGPQYEQYF. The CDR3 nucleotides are TGTGCCAGCAGCGAGGGACTAGCGGGACCACAATACGAGCAGTACTTC.

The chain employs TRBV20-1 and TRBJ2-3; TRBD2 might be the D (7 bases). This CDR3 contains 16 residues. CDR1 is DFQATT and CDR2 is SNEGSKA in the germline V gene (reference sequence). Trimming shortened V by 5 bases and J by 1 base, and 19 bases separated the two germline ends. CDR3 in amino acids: CSAEGDYVGGTDTQYF. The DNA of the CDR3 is TGCAGTGCTGAGGGGGACTATGTGGGGGGCACAGATACGCAGTATTTT.

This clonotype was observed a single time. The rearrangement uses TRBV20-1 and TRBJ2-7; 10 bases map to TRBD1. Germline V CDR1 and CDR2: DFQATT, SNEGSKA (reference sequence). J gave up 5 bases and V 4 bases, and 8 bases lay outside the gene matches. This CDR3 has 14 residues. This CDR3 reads CSANFVGQGNEQYF. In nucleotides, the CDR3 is TGCAGTGCTAACTTCGTGGGACAGGGGAACGAGCAGTACTTC.

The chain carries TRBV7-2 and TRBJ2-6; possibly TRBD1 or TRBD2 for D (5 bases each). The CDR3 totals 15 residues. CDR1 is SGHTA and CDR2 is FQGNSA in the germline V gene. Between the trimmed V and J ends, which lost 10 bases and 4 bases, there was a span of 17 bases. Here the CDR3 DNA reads TGTGCCAACCGGGACGCCCTAGGAGGGGCCAACGTCCTGACTTTC. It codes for CANRDALGGANVLTF.

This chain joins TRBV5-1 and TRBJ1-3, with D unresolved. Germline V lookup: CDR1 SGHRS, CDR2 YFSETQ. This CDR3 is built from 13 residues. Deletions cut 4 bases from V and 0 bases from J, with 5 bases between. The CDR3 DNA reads TGCGCCAGCAGCCTCCGCTCTGGAAACACCATATATTTT. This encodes CASSLRSGNTIYF.

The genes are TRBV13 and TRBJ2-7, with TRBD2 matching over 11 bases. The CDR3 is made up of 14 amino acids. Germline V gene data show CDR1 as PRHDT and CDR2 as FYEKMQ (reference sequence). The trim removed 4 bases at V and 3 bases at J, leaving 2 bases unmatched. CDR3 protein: CASSYGTSGYEQYF. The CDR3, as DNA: TGTGCCAGCAGCTATGGGACTAGCGGCTACGAGCAGTACTTC.

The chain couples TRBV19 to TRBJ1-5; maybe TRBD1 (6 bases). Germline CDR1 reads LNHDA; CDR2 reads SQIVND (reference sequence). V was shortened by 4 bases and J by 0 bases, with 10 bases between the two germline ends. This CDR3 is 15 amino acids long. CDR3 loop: CASSTTGYSNQPQHF. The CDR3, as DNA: TGTGCCAGTAGTACGACAGGTTATAGCAATCAGCCCCAGCATTTT. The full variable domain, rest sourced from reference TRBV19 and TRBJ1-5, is DGGITQSPKYLFRKEGQNVTLSCEQNLNHDAMYWYRQDPGQGLRLIYYSQIVNDFQKGDIAEGYSVSREKKESFPLTVTSAQKNPTAFYLCASSTTGYSNQPQHFGDGTRLSIL.

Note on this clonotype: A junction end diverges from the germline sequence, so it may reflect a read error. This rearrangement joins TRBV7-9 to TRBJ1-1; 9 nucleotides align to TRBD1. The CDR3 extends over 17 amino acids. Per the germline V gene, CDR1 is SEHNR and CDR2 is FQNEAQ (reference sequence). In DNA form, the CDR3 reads TGTGCCAGCAGCGTAGCTGTCACAGGGGGCGAGAACACTGAAGCTTTCTTT. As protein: CASSVAVTGGENTEAFF.

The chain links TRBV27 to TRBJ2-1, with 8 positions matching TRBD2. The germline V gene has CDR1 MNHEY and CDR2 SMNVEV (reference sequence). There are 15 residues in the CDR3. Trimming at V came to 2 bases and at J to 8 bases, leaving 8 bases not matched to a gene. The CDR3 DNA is TGTGCCAGCAGTTTACCGGGAGGGTCGGGTGATGAGCAGTTCTTC. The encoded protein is CASSLPGGSGDEQFF.

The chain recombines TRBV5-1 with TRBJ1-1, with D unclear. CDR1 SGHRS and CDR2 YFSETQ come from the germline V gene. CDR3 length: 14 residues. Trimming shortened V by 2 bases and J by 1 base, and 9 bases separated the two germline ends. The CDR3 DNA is TGCGCCAGCAGCTTCCGGGCCCCGAACACTGAAGCTTTCTTT. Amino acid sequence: CASSFRAPNTEAFF. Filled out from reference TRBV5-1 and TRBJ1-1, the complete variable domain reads KAGVTQTPRYLIKTRGQQVTLSCSPISGHRSVSWYQQTPGQGLQFLFEYFSETQRNKGNFPGRFSGRQFSNSRSEMNVSTLELGDSALYLCASSFRAPNTEAFFGQGTRLTVV.

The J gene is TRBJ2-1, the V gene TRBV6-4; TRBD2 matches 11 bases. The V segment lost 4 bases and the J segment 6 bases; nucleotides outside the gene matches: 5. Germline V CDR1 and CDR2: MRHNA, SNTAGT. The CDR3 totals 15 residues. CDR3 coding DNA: TGTGCCAGCAGTGCGGGACTAGCGGACTTCAATGAGCAGTTCTTC. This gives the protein CASSAGLADFNEQFF.

The CDR3 DNA is TGTGCCAGCAGCCTGGGACTTTACACTGAAGCTTTCTTT. Translated, it gives CASSLGLYTEAFF. V and J are TRBV6-2 or TRBV6-3 and TRBJ1-1, with a tentative D call TRBD1 (5 bases). The CDR3 length is 13 residues. Germline V gene sequence: CDR1 MNHEY, CDR2 SVGEGT. The V end was cut by 6 bases, the J end by 3 bases, with 11 bases between.

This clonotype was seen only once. The CDR3 sequence: CASSLASSFTGNEQFF. CDR3 bases: TGTGCCAGCAGTTTAGCTTCAAGCTTTACAGGCAATGAGCAGTTCTTC. The chain links TRBV12-3 or TRBV12-4 to TRBJ2-1, with a weak D call TRBD1 (5 bases). V gave up 0 bases and J gave up 6 bases, with 15 bases separating them. The CDR3 spans 16 residues.

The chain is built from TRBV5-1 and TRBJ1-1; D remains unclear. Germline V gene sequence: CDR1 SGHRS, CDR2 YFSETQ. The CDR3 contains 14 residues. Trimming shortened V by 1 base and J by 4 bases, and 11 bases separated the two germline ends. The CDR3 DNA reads TGCGCCAGCAGCTTGCGCGGGAGCGGCACTGAAGCTTTCTTT. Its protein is CASSLRGSGTEAFF.

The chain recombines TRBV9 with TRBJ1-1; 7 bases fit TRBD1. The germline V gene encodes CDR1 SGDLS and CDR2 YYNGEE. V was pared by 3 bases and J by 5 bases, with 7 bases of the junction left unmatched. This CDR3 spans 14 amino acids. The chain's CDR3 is CASSARQGGTEAFF. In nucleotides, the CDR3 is TGTGCCAGCAGCGCCCGACAGGGAGGGACTGAAGCTTTCTTT.

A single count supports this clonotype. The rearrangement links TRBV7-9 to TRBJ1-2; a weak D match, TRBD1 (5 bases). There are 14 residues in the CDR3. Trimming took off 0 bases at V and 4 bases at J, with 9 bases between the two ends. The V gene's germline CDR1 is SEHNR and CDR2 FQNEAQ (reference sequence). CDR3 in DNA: TGTGCCAGCAGCTTAGCGGGACTGACCTATGGCTACACCTTC. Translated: CASSLAGLTYGYTF.

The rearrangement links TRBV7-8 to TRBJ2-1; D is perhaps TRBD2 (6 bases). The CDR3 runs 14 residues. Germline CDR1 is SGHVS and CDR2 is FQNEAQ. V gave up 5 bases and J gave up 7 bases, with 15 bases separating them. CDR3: CASSPGTGNNEQFF. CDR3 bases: TGTGCCAGCAGCCCAGGGACTGGTAATAATGAGCAGTTCTTC.

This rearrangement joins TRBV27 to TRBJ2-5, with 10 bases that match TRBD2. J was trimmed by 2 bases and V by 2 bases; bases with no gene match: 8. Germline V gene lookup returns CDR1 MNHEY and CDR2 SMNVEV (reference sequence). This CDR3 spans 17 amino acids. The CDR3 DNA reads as TGTGCCAGCAGTTTAAGTCGCGGACTAGCGGTACAAGAGACCCAGTACTTC. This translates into CASSLSRGLAVQETQYF.

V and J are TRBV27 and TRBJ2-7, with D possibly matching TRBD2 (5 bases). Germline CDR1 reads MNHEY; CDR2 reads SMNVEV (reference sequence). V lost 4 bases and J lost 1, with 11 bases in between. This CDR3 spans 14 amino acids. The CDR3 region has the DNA TGTGCCAGCAGTTATGGCGGGCCATCCTACGAGCAGTACTTC. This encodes CASSYGGPSYEQYF.

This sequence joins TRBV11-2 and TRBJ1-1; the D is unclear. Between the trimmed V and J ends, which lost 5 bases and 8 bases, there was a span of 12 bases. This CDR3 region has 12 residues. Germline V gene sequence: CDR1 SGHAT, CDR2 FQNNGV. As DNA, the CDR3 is TGTGCCAGCAGCCCCCTCGGTGAGGAAGCTTTCTTT. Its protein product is CASSPLGEEAFF. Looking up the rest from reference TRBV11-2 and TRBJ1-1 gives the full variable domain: EAGVAQSPRYKIIEKRQSVAFWCNPISGHATLYWYQQILGQGPKLLIQFQNNGVVDDSQLPKDRFSAERLKGVDSTLKIQPAKLEDSAVYLCASSPLGEEAFFGQGTRLTVV.

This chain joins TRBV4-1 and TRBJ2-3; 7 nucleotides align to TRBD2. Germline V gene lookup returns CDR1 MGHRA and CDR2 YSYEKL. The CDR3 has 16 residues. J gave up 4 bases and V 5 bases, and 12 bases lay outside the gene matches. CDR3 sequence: CASSAIGGGKSDTQYF. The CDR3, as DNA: TGCGCCAGCAGCGCGATCGGGGGAGGGAAGTCAGATACGCAGTATTTT.

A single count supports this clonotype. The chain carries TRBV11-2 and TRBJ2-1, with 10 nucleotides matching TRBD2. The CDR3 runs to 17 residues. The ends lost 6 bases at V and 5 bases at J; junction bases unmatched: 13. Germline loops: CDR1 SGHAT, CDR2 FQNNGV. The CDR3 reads CASRGLTGLAHHNEQFF. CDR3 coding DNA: TGTGCCAGCAGGGGGCTAACGGGACTAGCGCACCACAATGAGCAGTTCTTC.

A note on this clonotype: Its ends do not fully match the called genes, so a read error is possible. The chain's CDR3 is CASSLGFVTEEFF. CDR3 nucleotide sequence: TGTGCCAGCAGCTTGGGATTCGTCACTGAGGAGTTCTTC. The genes are TRBV7-9 and TRBJ2-1; D ambiguous. The CDR3 consists of 13 residues. The germline V gene has CDR1 SEHNR and CDR2 FQNEAQ (reference sequence).

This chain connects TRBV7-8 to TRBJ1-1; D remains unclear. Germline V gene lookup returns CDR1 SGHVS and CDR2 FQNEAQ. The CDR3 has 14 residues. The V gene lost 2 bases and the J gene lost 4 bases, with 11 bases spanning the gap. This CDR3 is CASSLMGLGTEAFF. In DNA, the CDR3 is TGTGCCAGCAGCTTAATGGGGTTGGGCACTGAAGCTTTCTTT.

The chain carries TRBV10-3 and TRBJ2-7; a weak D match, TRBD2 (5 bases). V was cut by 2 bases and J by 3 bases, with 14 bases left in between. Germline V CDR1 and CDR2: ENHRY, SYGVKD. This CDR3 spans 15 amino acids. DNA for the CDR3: TGTGCCATCAGTGAGCCGAACGAGGGAATCTACGAGCAGTACTTC. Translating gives CAISEPNEGIYEQYF.

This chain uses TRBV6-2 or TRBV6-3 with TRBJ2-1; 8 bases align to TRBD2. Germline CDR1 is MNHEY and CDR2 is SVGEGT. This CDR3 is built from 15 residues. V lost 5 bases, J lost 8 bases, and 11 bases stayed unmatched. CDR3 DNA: TGTGCCAGCAGTGCGAGCGGGAGCCCCGGGGATGAGCAGTTCTTC. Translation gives CASSASGSPGDEQFF.

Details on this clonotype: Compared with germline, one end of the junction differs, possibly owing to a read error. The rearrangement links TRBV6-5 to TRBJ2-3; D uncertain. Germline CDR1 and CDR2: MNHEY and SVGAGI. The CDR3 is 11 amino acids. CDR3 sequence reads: CASSYGADVLF. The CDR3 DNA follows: TGTGCCAGCAGTTATGGCGCTGACGTCCTTTTT.